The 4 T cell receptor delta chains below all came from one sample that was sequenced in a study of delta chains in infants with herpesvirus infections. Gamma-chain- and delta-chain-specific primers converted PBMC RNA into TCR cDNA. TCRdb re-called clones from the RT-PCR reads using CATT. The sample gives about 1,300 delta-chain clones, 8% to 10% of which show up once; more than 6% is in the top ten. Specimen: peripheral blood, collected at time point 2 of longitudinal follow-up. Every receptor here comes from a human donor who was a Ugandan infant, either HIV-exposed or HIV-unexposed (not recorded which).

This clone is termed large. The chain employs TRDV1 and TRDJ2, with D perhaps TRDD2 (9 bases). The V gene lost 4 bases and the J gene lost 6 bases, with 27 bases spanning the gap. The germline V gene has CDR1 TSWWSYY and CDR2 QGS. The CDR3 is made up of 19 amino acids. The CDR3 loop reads CALGVPSYRTGGRSAQLFF. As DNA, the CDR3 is TGTGCTCTTGGGGTGCCTTCCTACAGAACTGGGGGGAGATCAGCACAACTCTTCTTT.

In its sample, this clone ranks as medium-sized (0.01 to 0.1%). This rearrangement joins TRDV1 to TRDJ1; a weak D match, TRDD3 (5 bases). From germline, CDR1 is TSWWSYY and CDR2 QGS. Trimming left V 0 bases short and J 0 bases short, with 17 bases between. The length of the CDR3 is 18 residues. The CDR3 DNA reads TGTGCTCTTGGGGAACTAAGGGGAGTGTGCCGCAACACCGATAAACTCATCTTT. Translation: CALGELRGVCRNTDKLIF.

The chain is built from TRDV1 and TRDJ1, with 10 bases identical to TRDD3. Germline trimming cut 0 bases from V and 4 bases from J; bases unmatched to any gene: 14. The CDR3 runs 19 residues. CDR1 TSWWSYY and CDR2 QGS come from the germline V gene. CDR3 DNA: TGTGCTCTTGGGGAACTTCCTACGTTTTTGGGGGATACCATCGATAAACTCATCTTT. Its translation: CALGELPTFLGDTIDKLIF.

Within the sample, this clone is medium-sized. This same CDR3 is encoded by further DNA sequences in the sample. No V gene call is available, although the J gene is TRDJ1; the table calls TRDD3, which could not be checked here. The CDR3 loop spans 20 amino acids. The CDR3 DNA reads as TGTGCCGCGGACCTACCCCTCTTGGTGGGGGATACTCCGGCCACCGATAAACTCATCTTT. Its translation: CAADLPLLVGDTPATDKLIF.